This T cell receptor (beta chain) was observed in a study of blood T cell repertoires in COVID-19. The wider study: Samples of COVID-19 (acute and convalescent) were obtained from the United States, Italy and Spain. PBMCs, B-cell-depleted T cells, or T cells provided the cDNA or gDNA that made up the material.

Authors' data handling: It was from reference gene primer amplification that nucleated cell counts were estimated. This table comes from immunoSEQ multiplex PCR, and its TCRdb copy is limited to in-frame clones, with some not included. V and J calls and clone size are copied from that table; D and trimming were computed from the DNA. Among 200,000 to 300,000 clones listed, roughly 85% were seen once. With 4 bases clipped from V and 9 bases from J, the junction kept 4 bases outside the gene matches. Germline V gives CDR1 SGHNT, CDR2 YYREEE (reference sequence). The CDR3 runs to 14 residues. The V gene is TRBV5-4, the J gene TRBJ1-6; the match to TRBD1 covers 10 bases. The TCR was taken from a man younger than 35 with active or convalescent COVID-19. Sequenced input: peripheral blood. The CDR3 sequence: CASSRDRGTSPLHF. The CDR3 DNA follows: TGTGCCAGCAGCCGGGACAGGGGTACTTCACCCCTCCACTTT.